These 26 T cell receptor beta chains were all obtained from the same sample, sequenced in a study of blood T cells in healthy people across ages. It was with a sample-barcoded 5' primer and a J-beta primer mix that a second PCR of roughly 7 to 11 cycles was run. TCRdb reanalysed the 5' RACE reads using MiXCR and keeps one entry per CDR3 protein. The data hold around 990,000 distinct CDR3 sequences, with around two fifths observed a single time. The sample comprised blood. Every receptor here comes from a man aged 18 to 29 in good health.

This clonotype was observed a few times. V is TRBV28 and J is TRBJ2-3; D possibly matches TRBD1 or TRBD2 (5 bases each). The CDR3 is 15 amino acids. CDR1 is MDHEN and CDR2 is SYDVKM in the germline V gene. V lost 3 bases, J lost 0 bases, and 10 bases lay in between. CDR3 residues: CASSLVGVSTDTQYF. The DNA of the CDR3 is TGTGCCAGCAGTTTGGTGGGGGTCAGCACAGATACGCAGTATTTT.

A few counts support this clonotype. This chain uses TRBV2 with TRBJ2-7; perhaps TRBD1 as D (6 bases). CDR1 and CDR2 (germline): SNHLY, FYNNEI. The CDR3 sequence is 13 residues long. Trimming shortened V by 5 bases and J by 3 bases, and 11 bases separated the two germline ends. The CDR3 sequence is CASSQGKGYEQYF. The CDR3 DNA reads TGTGCCAGCAGTCAGGGGAAGGGCTACGAGCAGTACTTC.

The chain links TRBV9 to TRBJ1-2; D uncertain. The V and J ends lost 0 bases and 2 bases respectively, with 8 bases between them. The CDR3 covers 14 residues. Germline CDR1 is SGDLS and CDR2 is YYNGEE. The chain's CDR3 is CASSVATKNYGYTF. For the CDR3, the DNA is TGTGCCAGCAGCGTAGCTACAAAAAACTATGGCTACACCTTC.

This clonotype occurred once. Germline is not matched at one junction end, which may reflect a read error. CDR3 DNA sequence: TGTGCCAGCAGCTTTACTAGCGGGGGGGGAGAGACTCAGTACTTC. As protein: CASSFTSGGGETQYF. The V gene is TRBV9, the J gene TRBJ2-5; 13 nucleotides align to TRBD2. The CDR3 consists of 15 residues. Germline CDR1 reads SGDLS; CDR2 reads YYNGEE.

The gene calls are TRBV5-6 and TRBJ2-5; 7 bases line up with TRBD1. Looked up from germline, CDR1 is SGHDT and CDR2 is YYEEEE. V gave up 2 bases and J gave up 5 bases; unmatched junction bases: 6. The CDR3 runs 14 residues. The CDR3: CASSLYDRVETQYF. In DNA, the CDR3 is TGTGCCAGCAGCTTATATGACAGGGTCGAGACCCAGTACTTC.

Concerning this clonotype: The junction does not match germline at one end; this may be a read error. The rearrangement uses TRBV4-3 and TRBJ2-3, with a tentative D call TRBD2 (5 bases). The CDR3 spans 14 residues. Germline CDR1 reads LGHNA; CDR2 reads YSLEER. As DNA, the CDR3 is TGCGCCGGCAGCCAAGAGGGCGAAACAGATACGCAGTATTTT. The encoded protein is CAGSQEGETDTQYF.

The table lists this clonotype with a few counts. The chain joins TRBV3-1 to TRBJ2-1; no reliable D call. The CDR3 extends over 15 amino acids. V was cut by 0 bases and J by 1 base, with 7 bases left in between. The germline gives CDR1 LGHDT, CDR2 YNNKEL (reference sequence). CDR3 region: CASSQEAESYNEQFF. The CDR3 bases are TGTGCCAGCAGCCAAGAGGCGGAATCCTACAATGAGCAGTTCTTC.

This clonotype was detected only a few times. This chain links TRBV12-3 or TRBV12-4 with TRBJ2-6; D not certain. The CDR3 spans 15 residues. Trimming took 7 bases from V and 0 from J, leaving 10 bases between them. CDR3 bases: TGTGCCAGCAACCCACGGGTCTCTGGGGCCAACGTCCTGACTTTC. Its translation is CASNPRVSGANVLTF.

This clonotype was seen a handful of times. This chain uses TRBV6-1 with TRBJ1-2; perhaps TRBD1 as D (5 bases). With 9 bases removed from V and 3 bases from J, the gap between germline ends came to 20 bases. This CDR3 is 15 amino acids long. CDR1 and CDR2 (germline): MNHNS, SASEGT. The CDR3 region is CASSLVGGGDYGYTF. DNA of the CDR3: TGTGCCAGTTCCCTTGTTGGGGGAGGGGACTATGGCTACACCTTC.

This clonotype was recorded a few times. The chain couples TRBV12-3 or TRBV12-4 to TRBJ1-2, with 8 bases identical to TRBD1. Unmatched junction bases numbered 3, after V lost 2 bases and J lost 4 bases. CDR3 length: 14 amino acids. CDR3 sequence: CASSLRQGIYGYTF. As DNA, the CDR3 is TGTGCCAGCAGTTTAAGACAGGGGATCTATGGCTACACCTTC.

The chain uses TRBV6-6 and TRBJ2-2; the D gene is possibly TRBD1 (5 bases). V shed 6 bases and J shed 1 base, with 9 bases lying between them. The CDR3 contains 14 residues. CDR1 MNHNY and CDR2 SVGAGI come from the germline V gene (reference sequence). CDR3 nucleotide sequence: TGTGCCAGCAGACAGGTTCTGAACACCGGGGAGCTGTTTTTT. Translated: CASRQVLNTGELFF.

The chain uses TRBV20-1 and TRBJ1-5, with TRBD1 identical over 7 bases. The CDR3 is made up of 13 amino acids. V shed 5 bases and J 4 bases; nucleotides not matched to a gene: 5. Germline V CDR1 and CDR2: DFQATT, SNEGSKA (reference sequence). The CDR3 DNA reads as TGCAGTGCTCTTTCACAGGGGAATCAGCCCCAGCATTTT. This translates into CSALSQGNQPQHF.

The rearrangement uses TRBV12-3 or TRBV12-4 and TRBJ1-1; D not certain. V was shortened by 10 bases and J by 2 bases, with 14 bases between the two germline ends. CDR3 length: 13 residues. This CDR3 reads CANSLVVNTEAFF. In DNA, the CDR3 is TGTGCCAACAGCTTGGTGGTTAACACTGAAGCTTTCTTT.

The sample holds a few counts of this clonotype. The gene calls are TRBV5-1 and TRBJ1-4; tentatively, D is TRBD1 (5 bases). The germline V gene has CDR1 SGHRS and CDR2 YFSETQ. CDR3 length: 14 residues. V was cut by 0 bases and J by 8 bases, with 11 bases left in between. In nucleotides, the CDR3 is TGCGCCAGCAGCTTGGGTGGGACGGCAGAAAAACTGTTTTTT. Its protein is CASSLGGTAEKLFF.

This clonotype was counted ten times or more. The V gene is TRBV5-1, the J gene TRBJ2-7; D uncertain. CDR3 length: 13 amino acids. CDR1 is SGHRS and CDR2 is YFSETQ in the germline V gene. Deletions cut 1 base from V and 1 base from J, with 6 bases between. Written as DNA, the CDR3 is TGCGCCAGCAGCTTGAGGGTTTCCTACGAGCAGTACTTC. This gives the protein CASSLRVSYEQYF.

V is TRBV20-1 and J is TRBJ1-4; D is unclear. V lost 5 bases, J lost 6 bases, and 16 bases lay in between. CDR1 and CDR2 (germline): DFQATT, SNEGSKA (reference sequence). This CDR3 contains 14 residues. The DNA of the CDR3 is TGCAGTGCTGGATCCATGATTGAGTATGAAAAACTGTTTTTT. Protein sequence: CSAGSMIEYEKLFF.

V gene TRBV5-1 combines with J gene TRBJ1-1; 7 nucleotides agree with TRBD1. Germline V gene data show CDR1 as SGHRS and CDR2 as YFSETQ. The CDR3 totals 15 residues. The trim removed 3 bases at V and 4 bases at J, leaving 9 bases unmatched. DNA for the CDR3: TGCGCCAGCAGCTGGGGTAGGGGGCTTGGCACTGAAGCTTTCTTT. Translated, it gives CASSWGRGLGTEAFF.

The V call is TRBV6-2 or TRBV6-3, the J call TRBJ2-5, with D tentatively TRBD1 (6 bases). Germline CDR1 MNHEY, CDR2 SVGEGT. The V gene lost 6 bases and the J gene lost 5 bases, with 16 bases spanning the gap. CDR3 length: 14 residues. The CDR3 nucleotides are TGTGCCAGCAGCAGACAGGCCAGTCGGGAGACCCAGTACTTC. It yields the protein CASSRQASRETQYF.

This chain uses TRBV7-2 with TRBJ1-5; D is perhaps TRBD1 (5 bases). There are 15 residues in the CDR3. Per the germline V gene, CDR1 is SGHTA and CDR2 is FQGNSA. V gave up 5 bases and J gave up 1 base, with 12 bases separating them. Here the CDR3 DNA reads TGTGCCAGCAGCCAAGGGGAGTTGAGCAATCAGCCCCAGCATTTT. This sequence encodes CASSQGELSNQPQHF.

This clonotype was seen repeatedly, ten times or more. The genes are TRBV20-1 and TRBJ1-6; D is perhaps TRBD1 (6 bases). Germline loops: CDR1 DFQATT, CDR2 SNEGSKA (reference sequence). Between the trimmed V and J ends, which lost 3 bases and 0 bases, there was a span of 6 bases. The CDR3 is made up of 14 amino acids. This CDR3 is CSARDSSYNSPLHF. The CDR3 DNA is TGCAGTGCTAGGGACAGCTCCTATAATTCACCCCTCCACTTT.

This clonotype was observed many times. The chain uses TRBV12-3 or TRBV12-4 and TRBJ1-2; D is possibly TRBD1 (6 bases). CDR3 length: 17 residues. With 2 bases removed from V and 3 bases from J, the gap between germline ends came to 19 bases. The CDR3 coding sequence is TGTGCCAGCAGTTTACCCGAACGGGGGGGCCACCACTATGGCTACACCTTC. This gives the protein CASSLPERGGHHYGYTF.

In the case of this clonotype: A much larger clone is a single base away; this may be a read error. The V call is TRBV12-3 or TRBV12-4, the J call TRBJ2-1; 8 positions agree with TRBD2. The J call is doubtful: the DNA matches TRBJ2-7 better. The CDR3 has 16 amino acids. The DNA for the CDR3 is TGTGCCAGCAGCCCCACAAACGGGGGGGCCAACAATGAGCAGTACTTC. It translates to CASSPTNGGANNEQYF.

The chain couples TRBV5-5 to TRBJ2-1, with D perhaps matching TRBD1 (6 bases). The J call may be faulty, since TRBJ2-7 better matches the DNA end. The CDR3 runs to 13 residues. Germline assignment: CDR1 SGHKS and CDR2 YYEKEE (reference sequence). CDR3 in amino acids: CASSDRPYNEQYF. In DNA form, the CDR3 reads TGTGCCAGCAGCGACAGGCCTTACAATGAGCAGTACTTC.

The rearrangement uses TRBV27 and TRBJ1-5; the D is unclear. V lost 5 bases to trimming and J lost 3 bases, with 14 bases between them. The CDR3 is 15 amino acids. Per germline, CDR1 MNHEY and CDR2 SMNVEV (reference sequence). CDR3 bases: TGTGCCAGCAGTACGGCAGCATCAAACAATCAGCCCCAGCATTTT. Translating gives CASSTAASNNQPQHF.

V and J are TRBV7-9 and TRBJ2-1; 7 nucleotides align to TRBD1. CDR3 length: 15 amino acids. The J segment lost 6 bases and the V segment lost 3 bases, leaving 8 bases of the junction unmatched. Germline assignment: CDR1 SEHNR and CDR2 FQNEAQ (reference sequence). The CDR3 reads CASSFNQGEINEQFF. The CDR3 bases are TGTGCCAGCAGCTTCAACCAGGGGGAGATCAATGAGCAGTTCTTC.

The chain recombines TRBV12-3 or TRBV12-4 with TRBJ1-4, with 7 nucleotides matching TRBD1. The CDR3 is 15 residues long. Losses at the gene ends were 6 bases for V and 7 bases for J; bases not matched to a gene: 11. The CDR3 DNA reads TGTGCCAGCAGGCCCACAGGGGCCGCAATTGAAAAACTGTTTTTT. Amino acids: CASRPTGAAIEKLFF.